A selection of T cell receptor beta chains follows, all from one sample in a study of monozygotic twins with inflammatory bowel disease. TCRdb reprocessed the 5' RACE reads, with one entry per CDR3 protein and no DNA. Recorded here are 300,000 to 450,000 distinct CDR3 sequences; the top ten clones represent 2% to 3%. Sequenced sample: blood. These receptors came from a human donor with ulcerative colitis or Crohn's disease, or a healthy co-twin of an affected twin (not recorded which). Both conserved end residues are part of each CDR3.

J gene: TRBJ2-7
V gene: TRBV7-9
CDR3 protein: CASSRRNTPPYEQYF

J gene: TRBJ1-6
V gene: TRBV12-3/TRBV12-4
CDR3 protein: CASSPLGDRGFSPLHF

J gene: TRBJ1-1
V gene: TRBV5-1
CDR3 protein: CASSLIDQGTEAFF

J gene: TRBJ2-5
V gene: TRBV12-3/TRBV12-4
CDR3 protein: CASSSREQETQYF

J gene: TRBJ2-5
V gene: TRBV7-8
CDR3 protein: CASSLAPWGRGETQYF

J gene: TRBJ2-5
V gene: TRBV9
CDR3 protein: CASSVATPGLETQYF

J gene: TRBJ2-5
V gene: TRBV28
CDR3 protein: CASSLGAGTLQETQYF

J gene: TRBJ2-1
V gene: TRBV6-1
CDR3 protein: CASSEALRTEQFF

J gene: TRBJ1-4
V gene: TRBV18
CDR3 protein: CASSPLDPEREKLFF

J gene: TRBJ1-4
V gene: TRBV5-6
CDR3 protein: CASTLGTGVNEKLFF

J gene: TRBJ2-3
V gene: TRBV7-2
CDR3 protein: CASRDTAYTDTQYF

J gene: TRBJ2-2
V gene: TRBV14
CDR3 protein: CASSQTSRNTGELFF

J gene: TRBJ2-2
V gene: TRBV5-4
CDR3 protein: CASSPRDGPYTGELFF

J gene: TRBJ2-7
V gene: TRBV7-9
CDR3 protein: CASSFFPDYEQYF

J gene: TRBJ1-4
V gene: TRBV5-6
CDR3 protein: CASSLGTGDEKLFF

J gene: TRBJ1-1
V gene: TRBV14
CDR3 protein: CASSRILTDFLNTEAFF

J gene: TRBJ2-3
V gene: TRBV28
CDR3 protein: CASYRGGADTQYF

J gene: TRBJ2-7
V gene: TRBV9
CDR3 protein: CASSVATGTETYEQYF

J gene: TRBJ2-3
V gene: TRBV4-2
CDR3 protein: CASSQRGRESTDTQYF

J gene: TRBJ2-7
V gene: TRBV6-1
CDR3 protein: CASSRNPGQGMYEQYF

J gene: TRBJ1-1
V gene: TRBV7-6
CDR3 protein: CASSPDRGYTEAFF

J gene: TRBJ2-1
V gene: TRBV12-3/TRBV12-4
CDR3 protein: CASLGGGGAGSRNEQFF

J gene: TRBJ2-1
V gene: TRBV7-2
CDR3 protein: CASSLSLVRGNEQFF

J gene: TRBJ2-1
V gene: TRBV5-1
CDR3 protein: CASSLRGELDNEQFF

J gene: TRBJ2-1
V gene: TRBV4-3
CDR3 protein: CASSQPPGTSGYNEQFF

J gene: TRBJ1-1
V gene: TRBV7-2
CDR3 protein: CASSFRTRGSTEAFF

J gene: TRBJ1-2
V gene: TRBV5-4
CDR3 protein: CASSLAVAGDRGAGGYTF

J gene: TRBJ2-1
V gene: TRBV19
CDR3 protein: CASSLPGLSYNEQFF

J gene: TRBJ2-1
V gene: TRBV7-9
CDR3 protein: CASSLVEKQFF

J gene: TRBJ1-1
V gene: TRBV10-3
CDR3 protein: CAISESDRDDTEAFF

J gene: TRBJ2-3
V gene: TRBV5-1
CDR3 protein: CASSLEGIADTQYF